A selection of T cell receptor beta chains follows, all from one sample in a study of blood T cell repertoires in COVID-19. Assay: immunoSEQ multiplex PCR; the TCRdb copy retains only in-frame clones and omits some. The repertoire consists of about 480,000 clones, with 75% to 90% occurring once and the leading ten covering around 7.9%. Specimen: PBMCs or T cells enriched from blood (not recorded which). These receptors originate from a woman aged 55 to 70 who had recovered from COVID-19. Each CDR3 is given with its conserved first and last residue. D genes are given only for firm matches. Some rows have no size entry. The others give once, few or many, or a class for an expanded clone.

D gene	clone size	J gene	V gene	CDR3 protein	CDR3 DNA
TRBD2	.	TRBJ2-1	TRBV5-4	CASSAQRGGAYNEQFF	TGTGCCAGCAGCGCCCAGCGGGGGGGTGCCTACAATGAGCAGTTCTTC
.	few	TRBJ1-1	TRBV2	CASSHYRVGTEAFF	TGTGCCAGCAGCCACTACAGGGTAGGGACTGAAGCTTTCTTT
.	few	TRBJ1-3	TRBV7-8	CASSFGHNSGNTIYF	TGTGCCAGCAGCTTCGGACACAACTCTGGAAACACCATATATTTT
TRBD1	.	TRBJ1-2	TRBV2	CASTPDRGGNYGYTF	TGTGCCAGCACTCCTGACAGGGGAGGGAACTATGGCTACACCTTC
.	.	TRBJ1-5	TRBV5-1	CASSLGDGVGNQPQHF	TGCGCCAGCAGCTTGGGTGACGGAGTTGGCAATCAGCCCCAGCATTTT
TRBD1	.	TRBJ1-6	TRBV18	CASSPDRGSGSPLHF	TGTGCCAGCTCACCGGACAGGGGGTCTGGGTCACCCCTCCACTTT
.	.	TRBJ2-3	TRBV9	CASSVATESDTQYF	TGTGCCAGCAGCGTAGCGACAGAGTCGGATACGCAGTATTTT
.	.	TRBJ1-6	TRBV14	CASSQAGHLNSPLHF	TGTGCCAGCAGCCAAGCCGGACATCTTAATTCACCCCTCCACTTT
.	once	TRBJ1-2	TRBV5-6	CASSLQGTFGYTF	TGTGCCAGCAGCTTGCAGGGGACCTTTGGCTACACCTTC
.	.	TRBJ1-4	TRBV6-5	CASSPRWTVGEKLFF	TGTGCCAGCAGTCCGCGATGGACAGTCGGTGAAAAACTGTTTTTT
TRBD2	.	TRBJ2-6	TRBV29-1	CSVVGGAAGANVLTF	TGCAGCGTTGTCGGGGGGGCGGCAGGGGCCAACGTCCTGACTTTC
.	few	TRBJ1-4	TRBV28	CASSSREREKLFF	TGTGCCAGCAGTTCAAGGGAGCGGGAAAAACTGTTTTTT
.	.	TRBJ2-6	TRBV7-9	CASSSSGLPRSGANVLTF	TGTGCCAGCAGCTCGAGTGGGCTTCCTCGCTCTGGGGCCAACGTCCTGACTTTC
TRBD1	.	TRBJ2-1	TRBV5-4	CASSPGTAEQFF	TGTGCCAGCAGCCCGGGGACAGCTGAGCAGTTCTTC
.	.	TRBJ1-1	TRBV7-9	CASGPGIGAFF	TGTGCCAGCGGCCCCGGGATAGGGGCTTTCTTT
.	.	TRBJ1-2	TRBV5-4	CASSLKGVRSGYTF	TGTGCCAGCAGCTTGAAGGGAGTTCGAAGTGGCTACACCTTC
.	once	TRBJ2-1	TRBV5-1	CASSLSSVLNEQFF	TGCGCCAGCAGCTTGTCGTCCGTGTTGAATGAGCAGTTCTTC
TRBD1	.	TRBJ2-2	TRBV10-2	CASRTGRLNTGELFF	TGCGCCAGCAGGACAGGGCGACTGAACACCGGGGAGCTGTTTTTT
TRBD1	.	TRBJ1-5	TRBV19	CASSPDRGQQPQHF	TGTGCCAGTAGTCCAGACAGGGGACAACAGCCCCAGCATTTT
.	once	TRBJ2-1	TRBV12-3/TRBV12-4	CASGRGNEQFF	TGTGCCAGCGGCCGGGGGAATGAGCAGTTCTTC
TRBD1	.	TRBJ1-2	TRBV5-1	CASSQDRGYGYTF	TGCGCCAGCAGCCAGGACAGGGGTTATGGCTACACCTTC
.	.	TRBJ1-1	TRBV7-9	CASSWEGETEAFF	TGTGCCAGCAGCTGGGAGGGAGAGACTGAAGCTTTCTTT
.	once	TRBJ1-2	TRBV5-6	CASMTQGNLYGYTF	TGTGCCAGCATGACCCAGGGCAATCTCTATGGCTACACCTTC
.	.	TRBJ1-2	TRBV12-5	CASGYEGGRDTF	TGTGCTAGTGGGTATGAGGGCGGCCGGGACACCTTC
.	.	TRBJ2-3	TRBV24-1	CATSDRFGGSLTDTQYF	TGTGCCACCAGTGACCGCTTTGGGGGGAGTTTGACAGATACGCAGTATTTT
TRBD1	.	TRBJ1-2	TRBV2	CASSEGGRGRGYTF	TGTGCCAGCAGTGAAGGGGGCAGGGGGCGGGGCTACACCTTC
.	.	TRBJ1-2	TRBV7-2	CASSPIGRYYGYTF	TGTGCCAGCAGCCCGATTGGGAGGTATTATGGCTACACCTTC
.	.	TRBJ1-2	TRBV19	CASSIETLEPFGYGYTF	TGTGCCAGTAGTATAGAGACTCTCGAACCGTTCGGCTATGGCTACACCTTC
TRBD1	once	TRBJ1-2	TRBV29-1	CSVVPTGAGYGYTF	TGCAGCGTCGTCCCCACAGGGGCGGGCTATGGCTACACCTTC
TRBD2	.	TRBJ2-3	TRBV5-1	CASSSGVLAGTSTDTQYF	TGCGCCAGCAGCTCGGGGGTACTAGCGGGTACTAGCACAGATACGCAGTATTTT
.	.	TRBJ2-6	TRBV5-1	CASSLAGSGANVLTF	TGCGCCAGCAGCTTGGCAGGGTCAGGGGCCAACGTCCTGACTTTC
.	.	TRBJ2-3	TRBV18	CASSPQQGTDTQYF	TGTGCCAGCTCACCACAACAGGGCACAGATACGCAGTATTTT
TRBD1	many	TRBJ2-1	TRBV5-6	CASIEPSVPGQGGNEQFF	TGTGCCAGCATCGAACCCTCAGTGCCGGGACAGGGGGGCAATGAGCAGTTCTTC
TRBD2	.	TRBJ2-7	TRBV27	CASRGGYEQYF	TGTGCCAGCAGGGGAGGGTACGAGCAGTACTTC
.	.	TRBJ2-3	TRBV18	CASSRGGGTDTQYF	TGTGCCAGCTCACGTGGGGGCGGCACAGATACGCAGTATTTT
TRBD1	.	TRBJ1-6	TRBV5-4	CASSTPAGQGRNSPLHF	TGTGCCAGCAGTACACCCGCCGGACAGGGCCGGAATTCACCCCTCCACTTT
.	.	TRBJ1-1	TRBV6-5	CASRIQVKGNTEAFF	TGTGCCAGCAGGATCCAGGTTAAAGGGAACACTGAAGCTTTCTTT
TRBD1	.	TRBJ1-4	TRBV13	CASSPQTGGSEKLFF	TGTGCCAGCAGCCCTCAGACAGGGGGCTCTGAAAAACTGTTTTTT
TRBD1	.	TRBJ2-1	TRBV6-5	CAIEPGQGAGNEQFF	TGTGCCATTGAACCGGGACAGGGGGCAGGCAATGAGCAGTTCTTC
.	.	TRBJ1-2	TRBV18	CASSPLRGNYGYTF	TGTGCCAGCTCACCGTTACGGGGGAACTATGGCTACACCTTC
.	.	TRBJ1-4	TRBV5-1	CASSLDRSNEKLFF	TGCGCCAGCAGCTTGGACAGGAGTAATGAAAAACTGTTTTTT
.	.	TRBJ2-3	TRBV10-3	CAIRGGESRVTDTQYF	TGTGCCATTCGAGGGGGGGAGTCGAGGGTCACAGATACGCAGTATTTT
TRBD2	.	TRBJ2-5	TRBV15	CATSPGLGPETQYF	TGTGCCACCAGCCCAGGACTAGGCCCAGAGACCCAGTACTTC
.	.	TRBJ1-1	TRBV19	CASSTDRPNTEAFF	TGTGCCAGTAGTACCGACAGGCCGAACACTGAAGCTTTCTTT
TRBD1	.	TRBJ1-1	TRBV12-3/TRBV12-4	CASRYRGHTEAFF	TGTGCCAGCAGGTACAGGGGGCACACTGAAGCTTTCTTT
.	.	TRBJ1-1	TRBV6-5	CASSTPEQGWTEAFF	TGTGCCAGCAGTACACCGGAGCAGGGTTGGACTGAAGCTTTCTTT
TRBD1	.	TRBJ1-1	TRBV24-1	CATSDAGQGNTEAFF	TGTGCCACCAGTGATGCGGGACAGGGGAACACTGAAGCTTTCTTT
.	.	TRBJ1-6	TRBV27	CASRGTPNSPLHF	TGTGCCAGCCGTGGGACACCTAATTCACCCCTCCACTTT
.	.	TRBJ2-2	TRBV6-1	CASSEVRGRWTGELFF	TGTGCCAGCAGTGAAGTTAGAGGGAGGTGGACCGGGGAGCTGTTTTTT
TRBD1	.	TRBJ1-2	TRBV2	CASRRIGTGKGYTF	TGTGCCAGCAGAAGAATAGGGACAGGGAAAGGCTACACCTTC
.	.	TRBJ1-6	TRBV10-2	CASQPAASPLHF	TGCGCCAGCCAGCCCGCGGCTTCACCCCTCCACTTT
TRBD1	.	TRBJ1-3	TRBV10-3	CAIERTGNGNTIYF	TGTGCCATCGAAAGGACAGGGAATGGAAACACCATATATTTT
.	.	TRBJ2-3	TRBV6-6	CASSSPRQTDTQYF	TGTGCCAGCAGTTCCCCTAGACAGACAGATACGCAGTATTTT
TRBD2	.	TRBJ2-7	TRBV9	CASSVAGLAGNEQYF	TGTGCCAGCAGCGTAGCTGGACTAGCGGGGAACGAGCAGTACTTC
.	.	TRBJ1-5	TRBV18	CASSWGGSNQPQHF	TGTGCCAGCTCCTGGGGGGGGAGCAATCAGCCCCAGCATTTT
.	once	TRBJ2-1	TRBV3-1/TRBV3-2	CASSQGWGSEQFF	TGTGCCAGCAGCCAAGGTTGGGGCAGTGAGCAGTTCTTC
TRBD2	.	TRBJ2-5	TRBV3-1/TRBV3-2	CASSQHPSGQETQYF	TGTGCCAGCAGCCAACACCCTAGCGGCCAAGAGACCCAGTACTTC
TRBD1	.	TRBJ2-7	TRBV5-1	CASSLGTGGFYEQYF	TGCGCCAGCAGCCTCGGGACAGGGGGCTTCTACGAGCAGTACTTC